The 9 T cell receptor beta chains below were found in one sample sequenced in a study of graft-versus-host responses after intestinal transplantation (dated by TCRdb to the early 2020s). The method behind the library was the immunoSEQ multiplex PCR assay. The table comes from immuneACCESS by way of TCRdb, which keeps in-frame sequences with V and J called. Part of the clones is missing from these tables; in studies checked, under half for an unresolved V gene and the rest for unknown reasons. The sample table lists roughly 120,000 clones, 80% to 95% of them with a count of one. Jointly, the top ten make up 0.4% to 0.55% of the sample. The time point label, read with the paper, signifies: cells obtained before transplantation from donor or recipient. These receptors have no identified antigens. This material consisted of unstimulated CD8+ T cells sorted from spleen or lymph node cells, taken before intestinal transplant. Receptors originate from a human donor who received an intestinal transplant.

J is TRBJ2-7 and V is TRBV19; weak D call: TRBD1 (5 bases). V dropped 8 bases and J dropped 6 bases, with 8 bases sitting between them. CDR1 and CDR2 from the germline V gene are LNHDA and SQIVND (reference sequence). The CDR3 covers 10 residues. CDR3 in amino acids: CASGAPEQYF. The CDR3, as DNA: TGTGCCAGTGGGGCTCCCGAGCAGTACTTC. The full variable domain, completed using reference TRBV19 and TRBJ2-7, is DGGITQSPKYLFRKEGQNVTLSCEQNLNHDAMYWYRQDPGQGLRLIYYSQIVNDFQKGDIAEGYSVSREKKESFPLTVTSAQKNPTAFYLCASGAPEQYFGPGTRLTVT.

The rearrangement links TRBV29-1 to TRBJ1-1; D remains ambiguous. The CDR3 spans 11 residues. Germline V lookup: CDR1 SQVTM, CDR2 ANQGSEA. The V and J ends lost 2 bases and 5 bases respectively, with 6 bases between them. The CDR3 protein is CSVEWRTEAFF. The CDR3 DNA sequence: TGCAGCGTTGAATGGCGGACTGAAGCTTTCTTT.

The V and J genes are TRBV28 and TRBJ2-7, with 8 bases matching TRBD1. Germline V gene data show CDR1 as MDHEN and CDR2 as SYDVKM. CDR3 length: 17 residues. V gave up 2 bases and J gave up 0 bases; unmatched junction bases: 9. The CDR3 DNA reads as TGTGCCAGCAGTTTACCGGAAACGGGACAGGTCTCCTACGAGCAGTACTTC. Its translation: CASSLPETGQVSYEQYF.

The V gene is TRBV5-6, the J gene TRBJ2-1; D is ambiguous. The V gene lost 4 bases and the J gene lost 8 bases, with 10 bases spanning the gap. Looked up from germline, CDR1 is SGHDT and CDR2 is YYEEEE. The CDR3 has 12 amino acids. The CDR3 DNA sequence: TGTGCCAGCAGCAAGACCTGGCATGAGCAGTTCTTC. It encodes CASSKTWHEQFF.

This sequence joins TRBV29-1 and TRBJ2-6; 9 bases are shared with TRBD2. This CDR3 comprises 16 residues. Germline lookup yields CDR1 SQVTM and CDR2 ANQGSEA. The V segment lost 7 bases and the J segment 1 base; nucleotides outside the gene matches: 8. The CDR3 loop reads CSGIIAGESGANVLTF. The CDR3 DNA reads TGCAGCGGAATAATAGCGGGAGAGTCTGGGGCCAACGTCCTGACTTTC. Variable domain in full (rest from reference TRBV29-1 and TRBJ2-6): SAVISQKPSRDICQRGTSLTIQCQVDSQVTMMFWYRQQPGQSLTLIATANQGSEATYESGFVIDKFPISRPNLTFSTLTVSNMSPEDSSIYLCSGIIAGESGANVLTFGAGSRLTVL.

This rearrangement joins TRBV28 to TRBJ2-1; TRBD1 matches at 7 bases. The CDR3 is made up of 14 amino acids. V lost 6 bases, J lost 6 bases, and 8 bases stayed unmatched. Germline CDR1 and CDR2: MDHEN and SYDVKM. The CDR3 DNA follows: TGTGCCAGCAGGAAAGGGACAGATCTCAATGAGCAGTTCTTC. Encoded protein: CASRKGTDLNEQFF.

V usage is TRBV13 and J usage is TRBJ2-1; 7 positions agree with TRBD2. There are 16 residues in the CDR3. CDR1 and CDR2 (germline): PRHDT, FYEKMQ (reference sequence). After removal of 0 bases from V and 7 bases from J, the junction contained 9 bases not matched to a gene. CDR3 residues: CASSLGSAGKFNEQFF. Written as DNA, the CDR3 is TGTGCCAGCAGCTTAGGCTCAGCGGGAAAGTTTAATGAGCAGTTCTTC.

The J gene is TRBJ1-1, the V gene TRBV6-5, with D perhaps matching TRBD1 (6 bases). The germline V gene encodes CDR1 MNHEY and CDR2 SVGAGI. CDR3 size: 13 residues. Trimming stripped 5 bases from V and 4 bases from J, with 11 bases between. The CDR3 DNA follows: TGTGCCAGCAGTGATGTAGGGGGCACTGAAGCTTTCTTT. Its translation: CASSDVGGTEAFF.

The chain has TRBV9 and TRBJ2-3, with TRBD1 as a possible D gene (5 bases). CDR1 is SGDLS and CDR2 is YYNGEE in the germline V gene. V gave up 0 bases and J gave up 6 bases, with 14 bases separating them. The CDR3 is made up of 15 amino acids. CDR3 amino acids: CASSVEGSPRDTQYF. The CDR3 DNA is TGTGCCAGCAGCGTAGAGGGGTCCCCGAGGGATACGCAGTATTTT.